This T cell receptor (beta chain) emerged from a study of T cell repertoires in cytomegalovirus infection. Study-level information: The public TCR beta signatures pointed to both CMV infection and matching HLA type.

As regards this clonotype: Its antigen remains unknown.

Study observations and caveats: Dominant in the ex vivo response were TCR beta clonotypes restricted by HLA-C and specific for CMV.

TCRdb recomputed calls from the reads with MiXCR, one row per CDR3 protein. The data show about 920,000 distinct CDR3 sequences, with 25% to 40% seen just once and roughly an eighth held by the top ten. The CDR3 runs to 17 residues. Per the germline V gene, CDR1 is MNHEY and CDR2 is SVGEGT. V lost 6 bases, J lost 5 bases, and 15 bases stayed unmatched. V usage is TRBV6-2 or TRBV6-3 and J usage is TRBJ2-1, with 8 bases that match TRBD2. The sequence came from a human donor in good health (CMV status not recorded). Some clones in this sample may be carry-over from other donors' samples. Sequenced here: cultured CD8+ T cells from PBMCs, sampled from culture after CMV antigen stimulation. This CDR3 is CASRGIVAGGKNNEQFF. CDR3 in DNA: TGTGCCAGCAGGGGGATTGTGGCGGGGGGAAAGAACAATGAGCAGTTCTTC.